The TCR beta chain under discussion was sequenced for a study of OX40 agonist ivuxolimab in advanced cancers. Germline loops: CDR1 KGHSH, CDR2 LQKENI. Deletions cut 1 base from V and 8 bases from J, with 8 bases between. The CDR3 has 13 residues. Assay: immunoSEQ multiplex PCR; the TCRdb copy retains only in-frame clones and omits some. The sample yields 35,000 to 40,000 clones, roughly 78% seen once. The chain combines TRBV18 with TRBJ1-4; D gene unclear. This receptor was identified in an adult with an advanced solid tumor such as melanoma, head and neck, liver or kidney cancer. The starting material was CD4+ or CD8+ T cells sorted from blood, obtained in a trial of the OX40 agonist ivuxolimab. CDR3 nucleotides: TGTGCCAGCTCACCACGGGAGCGGGAAAAACTGTTTTTT. It codes for CASSPREREKLFF.